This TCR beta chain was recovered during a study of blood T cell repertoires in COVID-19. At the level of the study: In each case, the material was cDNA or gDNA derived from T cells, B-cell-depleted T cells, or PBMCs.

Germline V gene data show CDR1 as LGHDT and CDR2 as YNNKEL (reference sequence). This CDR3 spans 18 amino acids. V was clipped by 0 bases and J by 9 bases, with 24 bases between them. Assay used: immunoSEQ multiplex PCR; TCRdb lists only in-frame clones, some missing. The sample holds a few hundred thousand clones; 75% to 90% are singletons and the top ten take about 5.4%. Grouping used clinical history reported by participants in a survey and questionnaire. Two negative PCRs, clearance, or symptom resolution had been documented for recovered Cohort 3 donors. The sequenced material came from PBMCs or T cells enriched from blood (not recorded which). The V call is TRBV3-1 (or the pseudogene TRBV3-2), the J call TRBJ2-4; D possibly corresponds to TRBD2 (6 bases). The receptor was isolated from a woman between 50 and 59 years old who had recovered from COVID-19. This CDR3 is CASSQDSVKSGSGSIQYF. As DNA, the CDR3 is TGTGCCAGCAGCCAAGATTCCGTCAAAAGCGGGTCCGGGTCCATTCAGTACTTC.